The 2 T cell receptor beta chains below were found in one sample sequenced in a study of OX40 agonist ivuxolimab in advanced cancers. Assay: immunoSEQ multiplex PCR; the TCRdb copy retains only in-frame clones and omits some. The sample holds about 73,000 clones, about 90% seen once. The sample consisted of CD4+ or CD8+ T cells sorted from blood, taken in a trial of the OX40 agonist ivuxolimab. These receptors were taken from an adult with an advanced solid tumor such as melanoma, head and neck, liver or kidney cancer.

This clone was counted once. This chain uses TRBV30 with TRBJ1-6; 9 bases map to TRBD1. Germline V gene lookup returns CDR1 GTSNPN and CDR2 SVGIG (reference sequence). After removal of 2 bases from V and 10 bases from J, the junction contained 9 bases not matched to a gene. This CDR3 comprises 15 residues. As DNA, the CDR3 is TGTGCCTGGAGTAGAGGGACAGGGATAGAATCACCCCTCCACTTT. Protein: CAWSRGTGIESPLHF.

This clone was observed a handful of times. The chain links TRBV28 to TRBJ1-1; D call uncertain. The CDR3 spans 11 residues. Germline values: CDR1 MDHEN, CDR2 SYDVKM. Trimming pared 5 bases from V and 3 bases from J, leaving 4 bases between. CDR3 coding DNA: TGTGCCAGCAGTCAAGACACTGAAGCTTTCTTT. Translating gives CASSQDTEAFF.